These T cell receptor beta chains were read from a single sample in a study of blood T cells in healthy people across ages. One entry per CDR3 protein results from TCRdb running MiXCR on the 5' RACE reads. The table records about 680,000 distinct CDR3 sequences, over 45% of them present only once. Sequences were obtained from blood. The receptors come from a woman aged 55 to 70 in good health. CDR3s include the opening cysteine and the closing phenylalanine or tryptophan. D genes are given only for firm matches. Expanded clones get a size class; other rows say once, few or many, or leave the size out.

D,J,V,size,DNA,CDR3
TRBD2,TRBJ2-3,TRBV9,few,TGTGCCAGCAGCGTAGACCCTAGCGGTGATACGCAGTATTTT,CASSVDPSGDTQYF
TRBD2,TRBJ2-1,TRBV6-6,-,TGTGCCAGCTCCAGGCGGGAGTCCTACAATGAGCAGTTCTTC,CASSRRESYNEQFF
TRBD1,TRBJ1-1,TRBV3-1,-,TGTGCCAGCAGCCCCCATGGGGGACAGGATGAAGCTTCCTTT,CASSPHGGQDEASF
-,TRBJ2-5,TRBV28,-,TGTGCCAGCAGGACCACGTCGAGGGGGACCCAGTACTTC,CASRTTSRGTQYF
-,TRBJ2-1,TRBV6-1,-,TGTGCCAGCAGTACGGCAGGGGGCGGGAGGAGGTACAATGAGCAGTTCTTC,CASSTAGGGRRYNEQFF
TRBD2,TRBJ2-3,TRBV4-1,many,TGCGCCAGCAGCAAAACCGGGACTAGCGGGAGAGCAGATACGCAGTATTTT,CASSKTGTSGRADTQYF
TRBD2,TRBJ2-1,TRBV5-1,once,TGCGCCAGCAGCCTTAGCGGGAGAGGGGATGAGCAGTTCTTC,CASSLSGRGDEQFF
-,TRBJ1-2,TRBV12-3/TRBV12-4,-,TGTGCCAGCAGTTTATCGTGGGGAGGATTGACTAACTATGGCTACACCTTC,CASSLSWGGLTNYGYTF
TRBD1,TRBJ1-2,TRBV27,-,TGTGCCAGCAAACCACAGACAGGGAGTTCTTCCACCTTC,CASKPQTGSSSTF
TRBD2,TRBJ2-1,TRBV4-2,few,TGTGCCAGCAGCCATATACTAGCGGAGCTAAACAATGAGCAGTTCTTC,CASSHILAELNNEQFF
-,TRBJ2-7,TRBV11-2,few,TGTGCCAGCAGCTTCCCCCGGTCCCCCAACGAGCAGTACTTC,CASSFPRSPNEQYF
-,TRBJ2-7,TRBV18,-,TGTGCCAGCTCACCAACGACAGGGAGGCACGAGCAGTACTTC,CASSPTTGRHEQYF
-,TRBJ2-3,TRBV10-3,-,TGTGCCATCAAACGCGGTATCGGTAGCGGCTTCACAGATACGCAGTATTTT,CAIKRGIGSGFTDTQYF
-,TRBJ1-4,TRBV6-6,-,TGTGCCAGCAGCCGTGGACTGTTCCTGTTTTTT,CASSRGLFLFF
TRBD2,TRBJ2-1,TRBV20-1,few,TGCAGTGCAATAGCGGGAGGGAGAAGGAGTGAGCAGTTCTTC,CSAIAGGRRSEQFF
TRBD2,TRBJ2-7,TRBV6-5,-,TGTGCCAGCAGGACCTTAAGCGGGAGCTCCTACGAGCAGTACTTC,CASRTLSGSSYEQYF
-,TRBJ2-3,TRBV7-3,-,TGTGCCAGCAGCTTAAGTGGGATTAGCACAGATACGCAGTATTTT,CASSLSGISTDTQYF
-,TRBJ2-1,TRBV7-2,-,TGTGCCAGCAGTCGCACTTGGACAGAGAACAATGAGCAGTTCTTC,CASSRTWTENNEQFF
-,TRBJ2-3,TRBV9,-,TGTGCCAGCAGCGTAAGAGTAAGCGGGCGGGGCACAGATACGCAGTATTTT,CASSVRVSGRGTDTQYF
-,TRBJ2-5,TRBV4-3,few,TGCGCCAGCTCCCGACAGGAGCAAGAGACCCAGTACTTC,CASSRQEQETQYF
TRBD1,TRBJ1-2,TRBV12-3/TRBV12-4,few,TGTGCCAGCAGTTTCGGGACAGGGCTTTGGGGCTACACCTTC,CASSFGTGLWGYTF
-,TRBJ1-2,TRBV12-5,-,TGTGCTAGTGGTTTGTCAGGGAGCAACTATGGCTACACCTTC,CASGLSGSNYGYTF
TRBD2,TRBJ2-7,TRBV6-2/TRBV6-3,-,TGTGCCAGCAGTTACTCGGCGTTGAGCGGGAGAATCTACGAGCAGTACTTC,CASSYSALSGRIYEQYF
TRBD2,TRBJ2-1,TRBV20-1,-,TGCAGTGCTAGAGATGCAGCGGGAGCCTACAATGAGCGGTTCTTC,CSARDAAGAYNERFF
-,TRBJ1-1,TRBV29-1,few,TGCAGCGTTGAACGGCCGACAGGACCTAATGAAGCTTTCTTT,CSVERPTGPNEAFF
TRBD1,TRBJ2-1,TRBV20-1,-,TGCAGTGCCCCGGACAGGGGCTACAATGAGCAGTTCTTC,CSAPDRGYNEQFF
TRBD1,TRBJ2-7,TRBV29-1,-,TGCAGCGTTGTTGGGACAGGGGGCGAGCAGTACTTC,CSVVGTGGEQYF
TRBD1,TRBJ2-7,TRBV18,-,TGTGCCAGCTCACCCAGGGACAGGGGTATGTTCGGCAGCGAGCAGTACTTC,CASSPRDRGMFGSEQYF
-,TRBJ2-1,TRBV29-1,once,TGCAGCGTTGTGGAGGGGTCTTACGCCCGGGGGCAGTTCTTC,CSVVEGSYARGQFF
TRBD2,TRBJ2-1,TRBV12-3/TRBV12-4,few,TGTGCCAGCAGTTTACGGACGGGAGGAGGCAATGAGCAGTTCTTC,CASSLRTGGGNEQFF
-,TRBJ2-4,TRBV6-2/TRBV6-3,-,TGTGCCAGCAGTTACGCAGGCAGGCAAAACATTCAGTACTTC,CASSYAGRQNIQYF
-,TRBJ1-4,TRBV9,-,TGTGCCAGCAGCATGACACCCAAACACGCTAATGAAAAACTGTTTTTT,CASSMTPKHANEKLFF
-,TRBJ2-1,TRBV27,-,TGTGCCAGCAGTTTAGTTCCCCCCTACAATGAGCAGTTCTTC,CASSLVPPYNEQFF
-,TRBJ2-5,TRBV6-2/TRBV6-3,few,TGTGCCAGCAGTTACTCGCGCGGTTTGGAGACCCAGTACTTC,CASSYSRGLETQYF
-,TRBJ1-6,TRBV20-1,-,TGCAGTGCTAGCCCAGGGGAATCTAATTCACCCCTCCACTTT,CSASPGESNSPLHF
TRBD2,TRBJ2-1,TRBV12-3/TRBV12-4,-,TGTGCCAGCAGTTTCGGACTAGCGGTCACCTACAATGAGCAGTTCTTC,CASSFGLAVTYNEQFF
-,TRBJ2-1,TRBV20-1,few,TGCAGTGAAATAGCGGAGGGGGGCAATGAGCAGTTCTTC,CSEIAEGGNEQFF
-,TRBJ2-5,TRBV11-2,-,TGTGCCAGCAGCTTTGCAAGAGGAGAGACCCAGTACTTC,CASSFARGETQYF
-,TRBJ2-1,TRBV5-1,-,TGCGACAGCAGCTTGTTTTCTCGAGCAGATGAGCAGTTCTTC,CDSSLFSRADEQFF
TRBD1,TRBJ2-4,TRBV28,-,TGTGCCAGCAGTTCTGCGGGACAGGGGTCGAACATTCAGTACTTC,CASSSAGQGSNIQYF
-,TRBJ2-3,TRBV5-4,-,TGTGCCAGCTCACAAGACACCCCCCGCACAGATACGCAGTATTTT,CASSQDTPRTDTQYF
TRBD1,TRBJ1-2,TRBV28,few,TGTGCCAGCAGTTTTGAGCAACAGGGGACGGACTATGGCTACACCTTC,CASSFEQQGTDYGYTF
TRBD1,TRBJ2-6,TRBV2,few,TGTGCCAGCAGGAAGAACAGGGGCGACTCTGGGGCCAACGTCCTGACTTTC,CASRKNRGDSGANVLTF
-,TRBJ2-7,TRBV18,-,TGTGCCAGCTCCCGGTACAGGGAGTCCTACGAGCAGTACTTC,CASSRYRESYEQYF
-,TRBJ2-3,TRBV20-1,few,TGCAGTGCTAAGGACAGCTATCGAACAGATACGCAGTATTTT,CSAKDSYRTDTQYF
TRBD1,TRBJ1-2,TRBV12-3/TRBV12-4,-,TGTGCCAGCAGGAGGACAGGGGAAGCTAACTATGGCTACACCTTC,CASRRTGEANYGYTF
TRBD2,TRBJ2-1,TRBV7-2,-,TGTGCCAGCAGCTTAGTTCGGGGACTAGACATCGACAATGAGCAGTTCTTC,CASSLVRGLDIDNEQFF
-,TRBJ2-1,TRBV5-1,once,TGCGCCAGCAGCTTGATAGGAGGCAATGAGCAGTTCTTC,CASSLIGGNEQFF
-,TRBJ1-2,TRBV20-1,once,TGCAGTGCTAGAAAGGACGTCGCCTTCTCTGTCACCTTC,CSARKDVAFSVTF
-,TRBJ1-2,TRBV20-1,-,TGCAGTGCTAGAATCGGTATTAACTATGGCTACACCTTC,CSARIGINYGYTF
-,TRBJ2-5,TRBV11-2,-,TGTGCCAGCAGCTTCCTAGGGGAACTGTACTTC,CASSFLGELYF
-,TRBJ2-4,TRBV28,-,TGTGCCAGCAGTTTTGGGGGGGCGGGTCTAGCCAAAAACATTCAGTACTTC,CASSFGGAGLAKNIQYF
TRBD2,TRBJ2-1,TRBV11-2,-,TGTGCCAGCAGACTCACTAGCGAAGGCTACAATGAGCAGTTCTTC,CASRLTSEGYNEQFF
-,TRBJ1-2,TRBV7-9,-,TGTGCCAGCAGCCAAGGAAACAGGGAGGAATATGGCTACACCTTC,CASSQGNREEYGYTF
TRBD2,TRBJ2-1,TRBV6-6,few,TGTGCCAGCACTCGAGGACTAGCGGGAATCTTTGAGCAGTTCTTC,CASTRGLAGIFEQFF
TRBD2,TRBJ2-3,TRBV12-3/TRBV12-4,few,TGTGCCAGCAGTTTTACAGCGGGAGGGCCGGTCACAGATACGCAGTATTTT,CASSFTAGGPVTDTQYF
TRBD2,TRBJ2-7,TRBV29-1,few,TGCAGCGTTGAAGTAGCGGGAAGTATCTACGAGCAGTACTTC,CSVEVAGSIYEQYF
-,TRBJ1-2,TRBV6-2/TRBV6-3,many,TGTGCCAGCACCCAGGGCAGTTTCTATGGCTACACCTTC,CASTQGSFYGYTF
TRBD2,TRBJ2-2,TRBV20-1,-,TGCAGTGTAGGCGGGAGGGCGAACACCGGGGAGCTGTTTTTT,CSVGGRANTGELFF
-,TRBJ1-1,TRBV20-1,-,TGCAGTGCTAGAGTCTTAGGCAGGTTGAACACTGAAGCTTTCTTT,CSARVLGRLNTEAFF